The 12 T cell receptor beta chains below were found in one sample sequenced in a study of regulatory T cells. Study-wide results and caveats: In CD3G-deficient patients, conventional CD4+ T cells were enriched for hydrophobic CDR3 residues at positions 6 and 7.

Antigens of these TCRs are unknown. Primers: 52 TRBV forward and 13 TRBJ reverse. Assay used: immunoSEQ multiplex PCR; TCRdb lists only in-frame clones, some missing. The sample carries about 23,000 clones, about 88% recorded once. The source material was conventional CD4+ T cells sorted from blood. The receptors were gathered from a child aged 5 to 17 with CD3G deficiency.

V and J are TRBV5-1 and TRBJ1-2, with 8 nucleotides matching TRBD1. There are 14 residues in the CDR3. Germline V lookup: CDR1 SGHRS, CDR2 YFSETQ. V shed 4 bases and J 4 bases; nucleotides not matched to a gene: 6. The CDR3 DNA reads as TGCGCCAGCAGCCTACAGGGGGAAGGCTATGGCTACACCTTC. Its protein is CASSLQGEGYGYTF.

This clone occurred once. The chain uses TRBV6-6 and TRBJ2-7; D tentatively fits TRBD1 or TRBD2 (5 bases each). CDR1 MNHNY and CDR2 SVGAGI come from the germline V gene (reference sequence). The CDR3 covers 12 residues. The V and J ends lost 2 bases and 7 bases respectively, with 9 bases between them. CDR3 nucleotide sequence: TGTGCCAGCAGTTACGGGGGAGAGGAGCAGTACTTC. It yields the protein CASSYGGEEQYF.

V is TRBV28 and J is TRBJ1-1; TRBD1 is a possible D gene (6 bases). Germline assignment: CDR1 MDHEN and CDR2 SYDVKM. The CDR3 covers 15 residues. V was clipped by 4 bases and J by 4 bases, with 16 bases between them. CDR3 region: CASSWGAPGVTEAFF. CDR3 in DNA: TGTGCCAGCAGTTGGGGGGCCCCCGGGGTCACTGAAGCTTTCTTT.

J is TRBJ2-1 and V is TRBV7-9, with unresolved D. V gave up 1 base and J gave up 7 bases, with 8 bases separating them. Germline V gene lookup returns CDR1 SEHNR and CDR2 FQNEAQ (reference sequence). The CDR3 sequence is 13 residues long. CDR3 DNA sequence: TGTGCCAGCAGCTTAGTTAACCGGAATGAGCAGTTCTTC. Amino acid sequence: CASSLVNRNEQFF.

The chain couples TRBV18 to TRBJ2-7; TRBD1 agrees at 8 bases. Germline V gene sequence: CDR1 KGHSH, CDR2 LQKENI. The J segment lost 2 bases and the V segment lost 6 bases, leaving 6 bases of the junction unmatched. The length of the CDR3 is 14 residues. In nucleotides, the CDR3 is TGTGCCAGCTCCCAAGGGACAGGAACCTACGAGCAGTACTTC. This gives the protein CASSQGTGTYEQYF.

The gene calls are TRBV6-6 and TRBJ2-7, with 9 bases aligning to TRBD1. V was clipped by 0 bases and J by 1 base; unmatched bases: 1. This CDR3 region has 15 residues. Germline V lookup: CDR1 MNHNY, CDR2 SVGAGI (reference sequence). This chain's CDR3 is CASSYSGQGSYEQYF. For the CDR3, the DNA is TGTGCCAGCAGTTACTCAGGACAGGGGTCCTACGAGCAGTACTTC.

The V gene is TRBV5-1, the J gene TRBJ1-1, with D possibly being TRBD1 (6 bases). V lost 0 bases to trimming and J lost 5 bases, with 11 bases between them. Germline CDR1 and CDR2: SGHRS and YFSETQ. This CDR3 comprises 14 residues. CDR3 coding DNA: TGCGCCAGCAGCTTGGAACAGGGACGAACTGAAGCTTTCTTT. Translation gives CASSLEQGRTEAFF.

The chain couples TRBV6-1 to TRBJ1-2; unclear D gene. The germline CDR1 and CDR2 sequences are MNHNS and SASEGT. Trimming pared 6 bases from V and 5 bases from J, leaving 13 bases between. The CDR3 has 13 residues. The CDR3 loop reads CASSYRGEYGYTF. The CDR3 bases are TGTGCCAGCAGCTACCGTGGAGAGTATGGCTACACCTTC.

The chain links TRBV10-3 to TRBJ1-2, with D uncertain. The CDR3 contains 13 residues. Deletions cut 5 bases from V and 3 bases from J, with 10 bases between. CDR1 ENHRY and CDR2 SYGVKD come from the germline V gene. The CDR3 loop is CAISSTGDYGYTF. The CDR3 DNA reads TGTGCCATCAGTTCGACCGGCGACTATGGCTACACCTTC.

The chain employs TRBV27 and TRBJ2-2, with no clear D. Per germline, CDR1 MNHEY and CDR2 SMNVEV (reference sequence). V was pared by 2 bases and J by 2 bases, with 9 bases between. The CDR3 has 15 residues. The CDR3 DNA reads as TGTGCCAGCAGTTTACGATTCTCAAACACCGGGGAGCTGTTTTTT. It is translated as CASSLRFSNTGELFF.

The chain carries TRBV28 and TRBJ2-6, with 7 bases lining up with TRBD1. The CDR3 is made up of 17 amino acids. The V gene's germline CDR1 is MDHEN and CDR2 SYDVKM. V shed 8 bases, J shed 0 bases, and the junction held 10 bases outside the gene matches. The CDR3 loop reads CASGTGQTSSGANVLTF. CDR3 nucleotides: TGTGCCAGCGGGACGGGACAGACGTCCTCTGGGGCCAACGTCCTGACTTTC.

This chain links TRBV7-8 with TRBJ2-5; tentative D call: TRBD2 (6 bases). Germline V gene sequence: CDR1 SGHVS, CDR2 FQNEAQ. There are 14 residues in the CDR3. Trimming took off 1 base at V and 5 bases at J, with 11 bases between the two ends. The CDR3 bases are TGTGCCAGCAGCTTAGACCCAGGGAGGGAGACCCAGTACTTC. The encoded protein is CASSLDPGRETQYF.